This T cell receptor beta chain was recovered during a study of blood T cell repertoires in COVID-19. Trimming shortened V by 0 bases and J by 6 bases, and 19 bases separated the two germline ends. This CDR3 contains 16 residues. Germline loops: CDR1 SGDLS, CDR2 YYNGEE. Participants reported their clinical history, and cohort assignment relied on those reports. The assay was immunoSEQ multiplex PCR, and TCRdb's table has in-frame clones only and misses some. The sample lists roughly 140,000 clones; approximately 80% were seen once. This chain joins TRBV9 and TRBJ2-7; TRBD1 might be the D (6 bases). What was sequenced was PBMCs or T cells enriched from blood (not recorded which). This receptor was obtained from a woman aged 18-29 years who had been exposed to COVID-19. This CDR3 reads CASSVGAGAAIGEQYF. CDR3 sequence (DNA): TGTGCCAGCAGCGTAGGGGCAGGGGCCGCTATTGGCGAGCAGTACTTC.